These T cell receptor beta chains were read from a single sample in a study of cytomegalovirus exposure and HLA in healthy donors. Some clones are missing from TCRdb's copy, which holds only in-frame ones; the method was immunoSEQ multiplex PCR. The sample comprises around 250,000 clones, approximately 81% of which are singletons, and around 8.6% rests with the top ten. The sequencing input was PBMCs. The receptors here all came from a woman aged 60-75 years in good health and CMV-seropositive. The CDR3 runs from the conserved cysteine through the conserved F or W. D genes are given only for firm matches. The listing skips clone size in some rows; elsewhere it reads once, few, many or a size class.

D gene	V gene	clone size	J gene	CDR3 length	CDR3 DNA	CDR3 protein
TRBD1	TRBV10-3	.	TRBJ1-6	15	TGTGCCATCAGTGAGTCAGGACAGGGGAATTCACCCCTCCACTTT	CAISESGQGNSPLHF
.	TRBV28	.	TRBJ1-2	12	TGTGCCAGCAGCCCGGGGGTTCGGGGCTACACCTTC	CASSPGVRGYTF
TRBD2	TRBV7-3	.	TRBJ2-7	16	TGTGCCAGCTTGGGGGTAGCGGGAAGCGAACTCTACGAGCAGTACTTC	CASLGVAGSELYEQYF
TRBD1	TRBV9	.	TRBJ1-2	15	TGTGCCAGCAGCACCTCAACAGGGGAACTCCATGGCTACACCTTC	CASSTSTGELHGYTF
.	TRBV30	.	TRBJ2-2	14	TGTGCCTGGAGTCTTCTCCTACCAACCGGGGAGCTGTTTTTT	CAWSLLLPTGELFF
.	TRBV12-5	once	TRBJ2-1	16	TGTGCTAGTGGTTTGCCCCGGGGTAGCGGTAAGGTTGAGCAGTTCTTC	CASGLPRGSGKVEQFF
TRBD2	TRBV5-1	.	TRBJ2-7	15	TGCGCCAGCAGCTTGGTTGGGACTACTTACATCGAGCAGTACTTC	CASSLVGTTYIEQYF
.	TRBV19	.	TRBJ1-5	14	TGTGCCAGTAGTAGGACAGAGGGCAATCAGCCCCAGCATTTT	CASSRTEGNQPQHF
TRBD1	TRBV9	.	TRBJ1-2	15	TGTGCCAGCAGCGTGTCGACAGGGGACAACTATGGCTACACCTTC	CASSVSTGDNYGYTF
TRBD2	TRBV15	.	TRBJ2-1	15	TGTGCCACCAGCAGATACGGGACTAGCGGGAATGAGCAGTTCTTC	CATSRYGTSGNEQFF
.	TRBV5-4	.	TRBJ2-3	15	TGTGCCAGCAGCTTACGGGTGACAGCTGCAGATACGCAGTATTTT	CASSLRVTAADTQYF
TRBD1	TRBV2	once	TRBJ2-3	14	TGTGCCAGCAGAGGACAGGGTCCCACAGATACGCAGTATTTT	CASRGQGPTDTQYF
TRBD1	TRBV28	.	TRBJ1-1	14	TGTGCCAGCAGTATGGCAGGGGGTGTCACTGAAGCTTTCTTT	CASSMAGGVTEAFF
TRBD1	TRBV7-3	.	TRBJ2-1	13	TGTGCCAGCAGCCCAGGACAGGGTGGTGAGCAGTTCTTC	CASSPGQGGEQFF
.	TRBV7-9	.	TRBJ1-1	12	TGTTCCAGCAGCTTAACGGACACTGAAGCTTTCTTT	CSSSLTDTEAFF
.	TRBV1	.	TRBJ2-1	15	TGCACCAGCAGCCACACGGGACTAGGGAACAATGAGCAGTTCTTC	CTSSHTGLGNNEQFF
TRBD2	TRBV28	.	TRBJ2-7	13	TGTGCCAGCAGTTCCAATAGCGGGGGGGAGCAGTACTTC	CASSSNSGGEQYF
.	TRBV20-1	.	TRBJ2-1	11	TGCAGTGCTAGAGACGCGTATGAGCAGTTCTTC	CSARDAYEQFF
TRBD1	TRBV5-1	few	TRBJ2-5	16	TGCGCCAGCAGCCGAAATAGACAGGGGATCCAAGAGACCCAGTACTTC	CASSRNRQGIQETQYF
.	TRBV6-6	.	TRBJ1-4	13	TGTGCCAGCAGTTACTCGGTTACTGGAAAACTGTTTTTT	CASSYSVTGKLFF
TRBD2	TRBV5-1	.	TRBJ2-5	17	TGCGCCAGCAGCTTAACTGCCGGGACTAGTTCGAGAGAGACCCAGTACTTC	CASSLTAGTSSRETQYF
TRBD2	TRBV27	.	TRBJ2-1	18	TGTGCCAGCAGTTTTGGAGCTCCAGGACTAGCGGGACCCCATGAGCAGTTCTTC	CASSFGAPGLAGPHEQFF
.	TRBV2	few	TRBJ1-2	16	TGTGCCGGATTAGGACAGCGCAGCCTTTCTAACTATGGCTACACCTTC	CAGLGQRSLSNYGYTF
.	TRBV19	.	TRBJ1-1	16	TGTGCCAGTAGTATAGATCATCTCGCGGAGAACACTGAAGCTTTCTTT	CASSIDHLAENTEAFF
TRBD1	TRBV5-4	.	TRBJ2-7	17	TGTGCCAGCAGCTTGGCCCGCGGGACAGGGAATACCTACGAGCAGTACTTC	CASSLARGTGNTYEQYF
.	TRBV18	.	TRBJ2-1	14	TGTGCCAGTCGGGCGGGGAGCTCCTACAATGAGCAGTTCTTC	CASRAGSSYNEQFF
.	TRBV18	few	TRBJ1-3	15	TGTGCCAGCTCACCGGACGGGGGGAGAGGAAACACCATATATTTT	CASSPDGGRGNTIYF
TRBD1	TRBV5-1	.	TRBJ1-1	15	TGCGCCAGCAGCGAACAGGGGGGTGCGAACACTGAAGCTTTCTTT	CASSEQGGANTEAFF
TRBD2	TRBV28	.	TRBJ2-1	18	TGTGCCAGCAGTCTCACGTTGTGGGCTAGCGGGATGAACAATGAGCAGTTCTTC	CASSLTLWASGMNNEQFF
.	TRBV6-1	.	TRBJ2-1	15	TGTGCCAGCAGGCCGGACGGGGGATCCTACAATGAGCAGTTCTTC	CASRPDGGSYNEQFF
.	TRBV4-1	.	TRBJ2-7	14	TGCGCCAGCAGCCAGGGTTTGGGCCCCTACGAGCAGTACTTC	CASSQGLGPYEQYF
.	TRBV9	.	TRBJ2-7	14	TGTGCCAGCAGCGTAGGGACAGTGTCCTACGAGCAGTACTTC	CASSVGTVSYEQYF